One sample yielded the 15 T cell receptor beta chains listed below, sequenced in a study of cytomegalovirus exposure and HLA in healthy donors. It was with 60 Vbeta and 13 Jbeta primers that the PCR ran. Method: immunoSEQ multiplex PCR; TCRdb's copy keeps in-frame clones and lacks some. This sample has 250,000 to 350,000 clones, with 70% to 90% found just once. The specimen was PBMCs. The receptors were sampled from a man aged 40-50 years in good health and CMV-seropositive.

The chain links TRBV27 to TRBJ2-1, with 8 bases identical to TRBD2. In germline, CDR1 is MNHEY, CDR2 SMNVEV (reference sequence). The CDR3 runs to 15 residues. The V segment lost 6 bases and the J segment 2 bases; nucleotides outside the gene matches: 6. Written as DNA, the CDR3 is TGTGCCAGCAGCCCAACTAGCGGTACCTACAATGAGCAGTTCTTC. This codes for CASSPTSGTYNEQFF.

This rearrangement joins TRBV13 to TRBJ2-2; a possible D gene is TRBD2 (6 bases). Germline V CDR1 and CDR2: PRHDT, FYEKMQ (reference sequence). Trimming took off 5 bases at V and 6 bases at J, with 16 bases between the two ends. This CDR3 has 15 residues. The CDR3: CASSPRLVPAGELFF. The CDR3 coding sequence is TGTGCCAGCAGCCCCCGACTAGTTCCCGCCGGGGAGCTGTTTTTT.

This clone was seen a few times. In DNA form, the CDR3 reads TGCAGCGCTCAGGGCTTACGGACTAGCGGGAGGGCCTACGAGCAGTACTTC. Translating it yields CSAQGLRTSGRAYEQYF. The rearrangement uses TRBV29-1 and TRBJ2-7; TRBD2 aligns across 15 bases. Germline CDR1 and CDR2: SQVTM and ANQGSEA. V trimming: 7 bases; J trimming: 2 bases; junction bases outside the gene matches: 12. CDR3 size: 17 residues.

J is TRBJ2-1 and V is TRBV28; 10 nucleotides agree with TRBD1. Losses at the gene ends were 5 bases for V and 7 bases for J; bases not matched to a gene: 11. The CDR3 contains 16 residues. Per germline, CDR1 MDHEN and CDR2 SYDVKM. CDR3 loop: CASSPGTGDLWNEQFF. The CDR3 DNA follows: TGTGCCAGCAGTCCCGGGACAGGGGATCTTTGGAATGAGCAGTTCTTC.

The genes are TRBV10-3 and TRBJ2-3; D is uncertain. Germline lookup yields CDR1 ENHRY and CDR2 SYGVKD. The CDR3 is 13 residues long. V lost 6 bases and J lost 0, with 7 bases in between. CDR3 protein: CAISPTSTDTQYF. In nucleotides, the CDR3 is TGTGCCATCAGCCCCACTAGCACAGATACGCAGTATTTT.

This clone appeared a single time. The chain carries TRBV9 and TRBJ1-1, with D tentatively TRBD1 (5 bases). The germline CDR1 and CDR2 sequences are SGDLS and YYNGEE. V lost 4 bases and J 3 bases, leaving 10 bases between the germline ends. There are 13 residues in the CDR3. In DNA, the CDR3 is TGTGCCAGCAGCTTGAGACAGTACACTGAAGCTTTCTTT. The encoded protein is CASSLRQYTEAFF. The complete variable domain, with remaining parts taken from reference TRBV9 and TRBJ1-1, reads DSGVTQTPKHLITATGQRVTLRCSPRSGDLSVYWYQQSLDQGLQFLIQYYNGEERAKGNILERFSAQQFPDLHSELNLSSLELGDSALYFCASSLRQYTEAFFGQGTRLTVV.

This chain links TRBV7-3 with TRBJ2-2, with a weak D call TRBD1 (6 bases). Trimming cost V 2 bases and J 4 bases, with 8 bases left between them. This CDR3 is 14 amino acids long. The germline V gene has CDR1 SGHTA and CDR2 FQGTGA. CDR3 nucleotide sequence: TGTGCCAGCAGCTTAGCAGGGGCCACCGGGGAGCTGTTTTTT. It encodes CASSLAGATGELFF.

This sequence joins TRBV6-1 and TRBJ1-5; 9 nucleotides align to TRBD1. V dropped 2 bases and J dropped 0; count of bases not matched to a gene: 5. Per the germline V gene, CDR1 is MNHNS and CDR2 is SASEGT. This CDR3 comprises 17 residues. The CDR3 loop is CASSERGTGYSNQPQHF. The CDR3 DNA sequence: TGTGCCAGCAGTGAAAGAGGGACAGGGTATAGCAATCAGCCCCAGCATTTT.

The CDR3 region has the DNA TGCGCCAGCAGCTTGGAGGGAGGGGGACTAGCGGGAGATGTTTACAATGAGCAGTTCTTC. Translating gives CASSLEGGGLAGDVYNEQFF. The rearrangement joins TRBV5-1 to TRBJ2-1; TRBD2 matches 14 bases. V gave up 0 bases and J gave up 4 bases; unmatched junction bases: 12. Germline V gene data show CDR1 as SGHRS and CDR2 as YFSETQ. This CDR3 spans 20 amino acids.

The chain employs TRBV7-9 and TRBJ2-5; tentative D call: TRBD1 (5 bases). V shed 4 bases and J shed 2 bases, with 14 bases lying between them. CDR1 and CDR2 (germline): SEHNR, FQNEAQ (reference sequence). This CDR3 spans 15 amino acids. The CDR3 here is CASSSSAAGQETQYF. CDR3 sequence (DNA): TGTGCCAGCAGCTCGTCCGCGGCAGGGCAAGAGACCCAGTACTTC.

The chain has TRBV27 and TRBJ2-7; TRBD1 is a possible D gene (5 bases). The ends were cut back, 4 bases at V and 2 bases at J, with 21 bases in the middle. The CDR3 extends over 17 amino acids. The V gene's germline CDR1 is MNHEY and CDR2 SMNVEV (reference sequence). This CDR3 reads CASSSLKGRTRTYEQYF. The CDR3 bases are TGTGCCAGCAGTTCACTGAAGGGGCGGACGAGGACCTACGAGCAGTACTTC.

The V gene is TRBV11-3, the J gene TRBJ2-3, with 7 bases matching TRBD2. This CDR3 spans 15 amino acids. With 6 bases clipped from V and 2 bases from J, the junction kept 8 bases outside the gene matches. Germline CDR1 SGHNT, CDR2 YENEEA. CDR3 bases: TGTGCCAGCAGTGTTGGGCTAGCGGACACAGATACGCAGTATTTT. As protein: CASSVGLADTDTQYF.

The rearrangement links TRBV7-6 to TRBJ1-4; 9 positions agree with TRBD1. With V trimmed by 5 bases and J by 7 bases, 5 bases remained unmatched. CDR3 length: 14 amino acids. Germline V gene sequence: CDR1 SGHVS, CDR2 FNYEAQ. The CDR3 spells CASSEQGAGEKLFF. The CDR3 region has the DNA TGTGCCAGCAGCGAACAGGGGGCTGGTGAAAAACTGTTTTTT.

The chain carries TRBV19 and TRBJ2-5; D call uncertain. This CDR3 is 12 amino acids long. V lost 5 bases and J 2 bases, leaving 6 bases between the germline ends. CDR1 LNHDA and CDR2 SQIVND come from the germline V gene (reference sequence). CDR3 in amino acids: CASSGLQETQYF. CDR3 bases: TGTGCCAGTAGTGGGCTACAAGAGACCCAGTACTTC.

This clone was recorded once. The chain uses TRBV20-1 and TRBJ2-5, with D unresolved. The V and J ends lost 5 bases and 2 bases respectively, with 3 bases between them. This CDR3 is 10 amino acids long. Germline CDR1 reads DFQATT; CDR2 reads SNEGSKA (reference sequence). The CDR3 region has the DNA TGCAGTGCTCCACAAGAGACCCAGTACTTC. It yields the protein CSAPQETQYF.